These 22 T cell receptor beta chains came from one sample sequenced in a study of radiotherapy plus CTLA-4 blockade in lung cancer. Assay: immunoSEQ multiplex PCR; the TCRdb copy retains only in-frame clones and omits some. Here the sample spans about 88,000 clones, 72% being singletons. The material sequenced was peripheral blood, taken from a patient treated with radiotherapy plus ipilimumab. The receptors come from a human donor with non-small cell lung cancer that progressed on radiotherapy plus ipilimumab.

A few counts support this clone. The chain uses TRBV18 and TRBJ2-7; 7 nucleotides agree with TRBD1. In germline, CDR1 is KGHSH, CDR2 LQKENI. J was trimmed by 9 bases and V by 5 bases; bases with no gene match: 7. The length of the CDR3 is 12 residues. CDR3 region: CASSGRQGWQYF. The CDR3 nucleotides are TGTGCCAGCTCAGGCCGACAGGGCTGGCAGTACTTC.

The rearrangement joins TRBV28 to TRBJ2-1; tentative D call: TRBD2 (6 bases). Between the trimmed V and J ends, which lost 5 bases and 0 bases, there was a span of 11 bases. Germline lookup yields CDR1 MDHEN and CDR2 SYDVKM. There are 15 residues in the CDR3. The CDR3 DNA reads as TGTGCCAGCAGTCCCCCCGGGAGCTCCTACAATGAGCAGTTCTTC. Translated, it gives CASSPPGSSYNEQFF.

Concerning this clone: Different DNA sequences within this sample yield the same CDR3. CDR3 in DNA: TGTGCCAGCAGACAGACCGGGACAGGGAAAAACACCATATATTTT. Amino acids: CASRQTGTGKNTIYF. The chain employs TRBV5-6 and TRBJ1-3; TRBD1 agrees at 9 bases. Losses at the gene ends were 5 bases for V and 6 bases for J; bases not matched to a gene: 9. The germline V gene has CDR1 SGHDT and CDR2 YYEEEE. The CDR3 is 15 residues long.

This chain uses TRBV4-1 with TRBJ2-7, with D uncertain. The CDR3 runs 17 residues. Germline CDR1 reads MGHRA; CDR2 reads YSYEKL. The ends were cut back, 1 base at V and 1 base at J, with 17 bases in the middle. The CDR3 sequence: CASSQVAPQPSSYEQYF. CDR3 coding DNA: TGCGCCAGCAGCCAAGTGGCTCCCCAGCCTTCTTCCTACGAGCAGTACTTC.

CDR3 bases: TGTGCCAGCAGCCCGACAGAGAATGCCTACGAGCAGTACTTC. Protein: CASSPTENAYEQYF. V usage is TRBV7-9 and J usage is TRBJ2-5, with TRBD1 as a possible D gene (5 bases). The end of the DNA is better explained by TRBJ2-7, so the J call may be wrong. Germline-derived CDR1 and CDR2 are SEHNR and FQNEAQ (reference sequence). The CDR3 loop spans 14 amino acids.

The chain couples TRBV6-5 to TRBJ2-7; 10 nucleotides match TRBD1. Trimming took 6 bases from V and 5 from J; bases not matched to a gene: 10. The CDR3 has 15 residues. The germline gives CDR1 MNHEY, CDR2 SVGAGI. In nucleotides, the CDR3 is TGTGCCAGCAGCCGCCGCGGGACAGGGGCGAACGAGCAGTACTTC. Translation gives CASSRRGTGANEQYF.

This clone has only a few counts. This chain joins TRBV9 and TRBJ2-3, with 7 positions matching TRBD2. V dropped 3 bases and J dropped 4; count of bases not matched to a gene: 8. CDR1 and CDR2 (germline): SGDLS, YYNGEE. The CDR3 runs to 15 residues. This CDR3 reads CASSAGLGRSDTQYF. CDR3 nucleotide sequence: TGTGCCAGCAGCGCCGGACTAGGGAGGTCAGATACGCAGTATTTT.

The rearrangement links TRBV18 to TRBJ2-1; TRBD2 aligns across 8 bases. Per germline, CDR1 KGHSH and CDR2 LQKENI. Losses at the gene ends were 2 bases for V and 5 bases for J; bases not matched to a gene: 5. The CDR3 has 15 amino acids. CDR3 sequence reads: CASSPSGGVHNEQFF. CDR3 coding DNA: TGTGCCAGCTCACCATCCGGGGGGGTCCACAATGAGCAGTTCTTC.

The gene calls are TRBV7-6 and TRBJ1-1; 8 nucleotides match TRBD1. The ends lost 3 bases at V and 8 bases at J; junction bases unmatched: 8. CDR1 and CDR2 from the germline V gene are SGHVS and FNYEAQ. The CDR3 is 14 amino acids. The CDR3 is CASSFWDRRPEAFF. The CDR3 nucleotides read TGTGCCAGCAGCTTTTGGGACAGGCGTCCCGAAGCTTTCTTT. The full variable domain, rest sourced from reference TRBV7-6 and TRBJ1-1, is GAGVSQSPRYKVTKRGQDVALRCDPISGHVSLYWYRQALGQGPEFLTYFNYEAQQDKSGLPNDRFSAERPEGSISTLTIQRTEQRDSAMYRCASSFWDRRPEAFFGQGTRLTVV.

The CDR3 protein is CASSGQSNTGELFF. DNA of the CDR3: TGCGCCAGCAGCGGGCAGTCGAACACCGGGGAGCTGTTTTTT. The genes are TRBV5-1 and TRBJ2-2; the D is unclear. V shed 4 bases and J shed 0 bases, with 7 bases lying between them. Germline V CDR1 and CDR2: SGHRS, YFSETQ. The CDR3 length is 14 residues.

The chain joins TRBV28 to TRBJ1-5, with 10 positions matching TRBD1. V lost 4 bases and J lost 6; bases outside the gene matches: 9. CDR1 is MDHEN and CDR2 is SYDVKM in the germline V gene. This CDR3 region has 16 residues. The CDR3 here is CASSSPTGGVGQPQHF. The CDR3 DNA sequence: TGTGCCAGCAGTTCCCCGACAGGGGGCGTGGGTCAGCCCCAGCATTTT.

This chain uses TRBV6-5 with TRBJ1-1, with D possibly TRBD1 on 5 matching bases. Germline assignment: CDR1 MNHEY and CDR2 SVGAGI. The CDR3 runs to 13 residues. V was trimmed by 6 bases and J by 5 bases, leaving 13 bases between them. The chain's CDR3 is CASRPGPGTEAFF. CDR3 nucleotides: TGTGCCAGCAGGCCGGGGCCTGGGACTGAAGCTTTCTTT.

The rearrangement joins TRBV6-5 to TRBJ2-7; possible D gene TRBD2, 5 bases. V was clipped by 0 bases and J by 3 bases, with 12 bases between them. From germline, CDR1 is MNHEY and CDR2 SVGAGI. The CDR3 consists of 15 residues. CDR3 in amino acids: CASSYSTPDYYEQYF. CDR3 DNA: TGTGCCAGCAGTTACTCGACTCCAGACTACTACGAGCAGTACTTC.

Only a few counts were recorded for this clone. The chain combines TRBV19 with TRBJ2-3; 11 nucleotides line up with TRBD2. Germline V CDR1 and CDR2: LNHDA, SQIVND (reference sequence). Losses at the gene ends were 4 bases for V and 5 bases for J; bases not matched to a gene: 5. This CDR3 has 15 amino acids. The CDR3 reads CASSKLAGVGDTQYF. In nucleotides, the CDR3 is TGTGCCAGTAGTAAACTAGCGGGAGTTGGAGATACGCAGTATTTT.

The chain recombines TRBV19 with TRBJ2-2; the D is unclear. Germline values: CDR1 LNHDA, CDR2 SQIVND (reference sequence). Between the trimmed V and J ends, which lost 9 bases and 1 base, there was a span of 21 bases. The CDR3 totals 17 residues. CDR3 sequence (DNA): TGTGCCAGCCGCTTGTTCTTCGGATACAGGAACACCGGGGAGCTGTTTTTT. It translates to CASRLFFGYRNTGELFF. The full variable domain, with the rest looked up from reference TRBV19 and TRBJ2-2, is DGGITQSPKYLFRKEGQNVTLSCEQNLNHDAMYWYRQDPGQGLRLIYYSQIVNDFQKGDIAEGYSVSREKKESFPLTVTSAQKNPTAFYLCASRLFFGYRNTGELFFGEGSRLTVL.

This clone has more than one count but fewer than ten. The chain carries TRBV28 and TRBJ2-1, with D perhaps TRBD2 (6 bases). Germline lookup yields CDR1 MDHEN and CDR2 SYDVKM. Trimming left V 1 base short and J 5 bases short, with 15 bases between. This CDR3 contains 16 residues. The CDR3 is CASSLLRRGINNEQFF. The CDR3 DNA is TGTGCCAGCAGTTTATTAAGGCGGGGAATTAACAATGAGCAGTTCTTC.

The chain links TRBV7-8 to TRBJ2-6; possibly TRBD1 or TRBD2 for D (6 bases each). V lost 2 bases to trimming and J lost 2 bases, with 13 bases between them. Germline assignment: CDR1 SGHVS and CDR2 FQNEAQ. This CDR3 has 17 residues. The CDR3 region is CASSLLGGSAGANVLTF. The CDR3 DNA follows: TGTGCCAGCAGCTTACTAGGGGGGAGTGCTGGGGCCAACGTCCTGACTTTC.

Within the sample, this clone is medium-sized (0.01 to 0.1%). The genes are TRBV5-4 and TRBJ2-7; TRBD2 aligns across 10 bases. The V gene end was trimmed by 1 base and the J gene end by 7 bases; junction bases not matched to a gene: 5. The CDR3 contains 14 residues. CDR1 and CDR2 from the germline V gene are SGHNT and YYREEE (reference sequence). CDR3 sequence reads: CASSLRTSGHEQYF. The CDR3 DNA reads as TGTGCCAGCAGCTTGAGGACTAGCGGCCATGAGCAGTACTTC.

This clone was counted only a few times. V gene TRBV28 combines with J gene TRBJ2-3; 8 nucleotides agree with TRBD2. CDR3 length equals 14 residues. The germline V gene has CDR1 MDHEN and CDR2 SYDVKM. V dropped 4 bases and J dropped 1; count of bases not matched to a gene: 1. The CDR3 DNA reads as TGTGCCAGCAGTTCAGCGGGGGGCACAGATACGCAGTATTTT. It specifies CASSSAGGTDTQYF.

The CDR3 DNA reads TGTGCCAGCAGTCGGAGGGGTGAGCAGTTCTTC. It codes for CASSRRGEQFF. This chain links TRBV27 with TRBJ2-1; the D gene is possibly TRBD2 (6 bases). CDR3 size: 11 residues. Trimming cost V 5 bases and J 9 bases, with 8 bases left between them. Germline lookup yields CDR1 MNHEY and CDR2 SMNVEV (reference sequence).

The chain has TRBV28 and TRBJ2-1; D is undetermined. From germline, CDR1 is MDHEN and CDR2 SYDVKM. V lost 5 bases, J lost 0 bases, and 11 bases lay in between. This CDR3 spans 15 amino acids. CDR3 protein: CASSLDSSSYNEQFF. The CDR3, as DNA: TGTGCCAGCAGTCTTGACTCGAGCTCCTACAATGAGCAGTTCTTC. Complete variable domain (other parts from reference TRBV28 and TRBJ2-1): DVKVTQSSRYLVKRTGEKVFLECVQDMDHENMFWYRQDPGLGLRLIYFSYDVKMKEKGDIPEGYSVSREKKERFSLILESASTNQTSMYLCASSLDSSSYNEQFFGPGTRLTVL.

The rearrangement uses TRBV2 and TRBJ1-3; possibly TRBD1 for D (6 bases). V was pared by 2 bases and J by 2 bases, with 10 bases between. The CDR3 sequence is 15 residues long. Germline assignment: CDR1 SNHLY and CDR2 FYNNEI. This chain's CDR3 is CASSESTGTGNTIYF. In DNA, the CDR3 is TGTGCCAGCAGTGAATCAACAGGGACTGGAAACACCATATATTTT.